These 21 T cell receptor beta chains originate from one sample sequenced in a study of T cells in Graves' hyperthyroidism and ophthalmopathy. Authors of the study amplified TCR beta CDR3 regions from RNA transcripts. Primed by the HTBI set, a first-round RT-PCR was run on the TCR CDR3. TCRdb called the multiplex PCR reads again in MiXCR, with one record for every CDR3 protein. Altogether hundreds of thousands of distinct CDR3 sequences are present, 15% to 19% being singletons, with the ten largest covering 12% to 15%. The sequenced sample was blood. These receptors all come from a woman aged 18-30 years with Graves' hyperthyroidism.

V gene TRBV19 combines with J gene TRBJ2-7, with 13 nucleotides matching TRBD2. This CDR3 spans 14 amino acids. V dropped 6 bases and J dropped 10; count of bases not matched to a gene: 9. Germline V gene sequence: CDR1 LNHDA, CDR2 SQIVND (reference sequence). DNA of the CDR3: TGTGCCAGTAGGGATACCGGGACTAGCGGGGAACAGTACTTC. Protein sequence: CASRDTGTSGEQYF.

This clonotype was detected many times. This chain connects TRBV15 to TRBJ1-1, with D hard to call. Per germline, CDR1 LNHNV and CDR2 YYDKDF (reference sequence). CDR3 length: 15 residues. V lost 0 bases and J 0 bases, leaving 8 bases between the germline ends. CDR3 residues: CATSRDRSLNTEAFF. The CDR3 region has the DNA TGTGCCACCAGCAGAGACCGCAGCCTGAACACTGAAGCTTTCTTT.

This clonotype was observed at least ten times. This chain uses TRBV19 with TRBJ1-1, with D tentatively TRBD1 (5 bases). CDR1 is LNHDA and CDR2 is SQIVND in the germline V gene (reference sequence). V was clipped by 10 bases and J by 0 bases, with 15 bases between them. The CDR3 runs 14 residues. CDR3 residues: CATAWGGMNTEAFF. The DNA of the CDR3 is TGTGCCACCGCCTGGGGCGGGATGAACACTGAAGCTTTCTTT.

This clonotype was recorded at least ten times. The CDR3 DNA follows: TGTGCCAGCAGCCAACGGACAGGGGCCGGCGGGGCCCAGCATTTT. This encodes CASSQRTGAGGAQHF. This chain connects TRBV3-1 to TRBJ1-5, with 9 bases aligning to TRBD1. Germline V gene lookup returns CDR1 LGHDT and CDR2 YNNKEL (reference sequence). The CDR3 contains 15 residues. V lost 2 bases to trimming and J lost 11 bases; unmatched junction nucleotides: 10.

The J gene is TRBJ2-3, the V gene TRBV10-3, with 10 bases matching TRBD2. This CDR3 spans 15 amino acids. V was clipped by 6 bases and J by 4 bases; unmatched bases: 7. Germline loops: CDR1 ENHRY, CDR2 SYGVKD. CDR3 bases: TGTGCCATCAGCCTTATAGCGGGGGGCCCAGATACGCAGTATTTT. It yields the protein CAISLIAGGPDTQYF.

This clonotype was counted between two and nine times. The chain carries TRBV7-8 and TRBJ1-2; perhaps TRBD1 as D (5 bases). V was clipped by 0 bases and J by 3 bases, with 11 bases between them. Germline V gene sequence: CDR1 SGHVS, CDR2 FQNEAQ. This CDR3 has 15 residues. CDR3 in amino acids: CASSLAPDSYYGYTF. The CDR3 DNA follows: TGTGCCAGCAGCTTAGCGCCCGACAGCTACTATGGCTACACCTTC.

The chain couples TRBV27 to TRBJ2-6; the D is unclear. The CDR3 has 16 amino acids. The V gene's germline CDR1 is MNHEY and CDR2 SMNVEV (reference sequence). Trimming took 4 bases from V and 1 from J, leaving 11 bases between them. The CDR3: CASSSLSPSGANVLTF. DNA for the CDR3: TGTGCCAGCAGTTCGCTTAGCCCGTCTGGGGCCAACGTCCTGACTTTC.

This chain uses TRBV19 with TRBJ2-3, with 7 bases lining up with TRBD2. From germline, CDR1 is LNHDA and CDR2 SQIVND (reference sequence). This CDR3 is 16 amino acids long. Trimming removed 5 bases from V and 1 base from J; junction bases left unmatched: 9. CDR3 sequence: CASSWSGLAGTDTQYF. CDR3 DNA sequence: TGTGCCAGTAGTTGGTCGGGGCTAGCGGGCACAGATACGCAGTATTTT.

This clonotype was seen repeatedly, ten times or more. The rearrangement joins TRBV28 to TRBJ2-1; D is ambiguous. Germline V gives CDR1 MDHEN, CDR2 SYDVKM. V was clipped by 6 bases and J by 6 bases, with 18 bases between them. The CDR3 is 15 amino acids. CDR3 sequence reads: CASSPDKAPFNEQFF. Here the CDR3 DNA reads TGTGCCAGCAGCCCCGACAAGGCCCCTTTCAATGAGCAGTTCTTC.

This clonotype turned up a few times. The CDR3 DNA reads as TGTGCCAGCAGTTTGGACAGCCTACAGACCCAGTACTTC. Protein sequence: CASSLDSLQTQYF. The chain is built from TRBV28 and TRBJ2-5; maybe TRBD1 (6 bases). V lost 3 bases to trimming and J lost 6 bases, with 11 bases between them. Germline values: CDR1 MDHEN, CDR2 SYDVKM. The CDR3 runs to 13 residues.

This clonotype was counted at least ten times. V is TRBV28 and J is TRBJ2-2; tentatively, D is TRBD1 or TRBD2 (5 bases each). Germline V CDR1 and CDR2: MDHEN, SYDVKM. This CDR3 is built from 16 residues. Between the trimmed V and J ends, which lost 5 bases and 4 bases, there was a span of 17 bases. The CDR3 region has the DNA TGTGCCAGCAGTGGACTCGGGACCGCCCTCACCGGGGAGCTGTTTTTT. Its translation: CASSGLGTALTGELFF.

This clonotype appeared many times. V is TRBV20-1 and J is TRBJ2-3; 12 bases are a match to TRBD2. The trim removed 6 bases at V and 0 bases at J, leaving 7 bases unmatched. Germline V lookup: CDR1 DFQATT, CDR2 SNEGSKA (reference sequence). This CDR3 is built from 16 residues. The CDR3 is CSARGTSGPSTDTQYF. Here the CDR3 DNA reads TGCAGTGCCCGCGGGACTAGCGGGCCAAGCACAGATACGCAGTATTTT.

This clonotype has a handful of counts. The chain employs TRBV5-1 and TRBJ1-1, with D unclear. V lost 0 bases to trimming and J lost 13 bases, with 10 bases between them. In germline, CDR1 is SGHRS, CDR2 YFSETQ. This CDR3 has 11 residues. Here the CDR3 DNA reads TGCGCCAGCAGCTTGGATAAAGAATGTTTCTTT. Amino acid sequence: CASSLDKECFF.

This clonotype was detected only a few times. The chain recombines TRBV9 with TRBJ1-6, with D perhaps TRBD1 (5 bases). Germline CDR1 and CDR2: SGDLS and YYNGEE. Deletions cut 0 bases from V and 7 bases from J, with 11 bases between. CDR3 size: 15 residues. The CDR3 coding sequence is TGTGCCAGCAGCGTAGAAGGGGCCGGGAATTCACCCCTCCACTTT. Translated: CASSVEGAGNSPLHF.

This clonotype occurred a few times. The rearrangement joins TRBV15 to TRBJ2-3, with 7 positions matching TRBD1. This CDR3 region has 17 residues. Germline V gives CDR1 LNHNV, CDR2 YYDKDF (reference sequence). The junction had 11 bases not matched to a gene; V was cut back by 0 bases and J by 5 bases. CDR3 nucleotides: TGTGCCACCAGCAGAGAAAAGACAGGGCCGATAAGAGATACGCAGTATTTT. Residues: CATSREKTGPIRDTQYF.

The gene calls are TRBV7-9 and TRBJ2-7, with 8 bases fitting TRBD1. Unmatched junction bases numbered 25, after V lost 10 bases and J lost 2 bases. Germline assignment: CDR1 SEHNR and CDR2 FQNEAQ (reference sequence). The CDR3 contains 19 residues. The CDR3 loop is CATSGTHGRGPWIPYEQYF. The CDR3 DNA sequence: TGTGCCACATCGGGTACCCATGGCAGGGGGCCGTGGATACCCTACGAGCAGTACTTC.

The gene calls are TRBV6-5 and TRBJ2-3, with D possibly matching TRBD2 (5 bases). CDR1 and CDR2 from the germline V gene are MNHEY and SVGAGI. The CDR3 totals 16 residues. The ends were cut back, 0 bases at V and 1 base at J, with 11 bases in the middle. The CDR3: CASSYSRTLRTDTQYF. CDR3 bases: TGTGCCAGCAGTTACTCGCGGACTCTTCGCACAGATACGCAGTATTTT.

This clonotype turned up a few times. The chain joins TRBV5-1 to TRBJ2-3; 8 bases map to TRBD1. The CDR3 has 14 residues. Germline CDR1 is SGHRS and CDR2 is YFSETQ. The V and J ends lost 6 bases and 0 bases, in that order; junction bases with no gene match: 3. The CDR3 reads CASTRTGSTDTQYF. Here the CDR3 DNA reads TGCGCCAGCACCCGGACAGGGAGCACAGATACGCAGTATTTT.

The table lists this clonotype with many counts. The rearrangement links TRBV2 to TRBJ2-5, with no clear D. This CDR3 comprises 11 residues. Looked up from germline, CDR1 is SNHLY and CDR2 is FYNNEI. V lost 9 bases and J 2 bases, leaving 7 bases between the germline ends. Written as DNA, the CDR3 is TGTGCCAGGGGCCAGCAAGAGACCCAGTACTTC. It specifies CARGQQETQYF.

The chain joins TRBV4-2 to TRBJ1-5; weak D call: TRBD1 (6 bases). The germline gives CDR1 LGHNA, CDR2 YNFKEQ. Trimming took off 3 bases at V and 7 bases at J, with 16 bases between the two ends. The CDR3 has 15 amino acids. Here the CDR3 reads CASSQDLTGAQPQHF. CDR3 sequence (DNA): TGTGCCAGCAGCCAGGACCTTACGGGGGCGCAGCCCCAGCATTTT.

This clonotype was picked up many times. This chain joins TRBV7-9 and TRBJ2-7, with TRBD2 identical over 8 bases. CDR1 is SEHNR and CDR2 is FQNEAQ in the germline V gene (reference sequence). CDR3 length: 14 residues. V gave up 5 bases and J gave up 6 bases; unmatched junction bases: 9. The CDR3 spells CASSLGGGLLEQYF. The DNA for the CDR3 is TGTGCCAGCAGCCTCGGGGGGGGACTCCTCGAGCAGTACTTC.